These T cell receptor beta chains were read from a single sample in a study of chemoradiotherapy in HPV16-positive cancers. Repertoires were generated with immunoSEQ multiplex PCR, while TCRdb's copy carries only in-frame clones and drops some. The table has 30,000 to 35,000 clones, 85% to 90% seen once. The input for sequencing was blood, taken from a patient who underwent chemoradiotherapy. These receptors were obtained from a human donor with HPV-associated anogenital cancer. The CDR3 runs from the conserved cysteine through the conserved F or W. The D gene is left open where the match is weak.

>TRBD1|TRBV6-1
CASSEDATGGYGYTF
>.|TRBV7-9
CASSAGRGHEKLFF
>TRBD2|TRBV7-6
CASSFRRGGGDTQYF
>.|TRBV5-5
CASRRSGGTPPPVNNSPLHF
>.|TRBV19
CASTPPEGRATNEKLFF
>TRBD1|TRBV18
CASSPGTGVEAFF
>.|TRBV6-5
CASSLPPGSPLHF
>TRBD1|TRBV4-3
CASSQDLQGYTGELFF
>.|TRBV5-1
CASSSTSTLLDTQYF
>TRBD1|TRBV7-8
CASSSRQGTLEQYF
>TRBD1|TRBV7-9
CASSRTGGYEQYF
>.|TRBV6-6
CASSLRGDPYNEQFF
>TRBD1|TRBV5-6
CASSPGGSTDTQYF
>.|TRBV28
CASSRGSGNTIYF
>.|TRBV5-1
CASSLGPTTGELFF
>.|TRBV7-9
CASSPDTHTEAFF
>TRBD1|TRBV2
CASSDSPGTDYGYTF
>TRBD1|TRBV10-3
CAISEGGTGLEEKLFF
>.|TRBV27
CASSLIRGSSYNEQFF
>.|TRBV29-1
CSGDTGRETQYF
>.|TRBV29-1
CSGGPHAEKLFF
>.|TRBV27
CASSFDRGADTQYF
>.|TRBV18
CASSPRKGEGYTF
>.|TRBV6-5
CASSYTLGKMNTEAFF
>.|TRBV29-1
CSVERRDTHCPIEKLFF
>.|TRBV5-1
CASSLQPGSSYEQYF
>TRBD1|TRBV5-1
CASSKWGQGTYEQYF
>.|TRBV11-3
CASSLDQLGRDSTGELFF
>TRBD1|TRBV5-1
CASSQGATNEKLFF
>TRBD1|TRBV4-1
CASSQEGGISSYEQYF
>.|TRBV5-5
CASTPGVGRETQYF
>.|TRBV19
CASTSRGMNGYTF
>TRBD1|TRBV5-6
CASSSDRGNTSPLHF
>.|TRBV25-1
CASTGGGRVRTAEAFF
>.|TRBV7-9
CASSWDLNTEAFF
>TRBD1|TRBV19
CASGPGQGKTEAFF
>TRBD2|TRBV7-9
CASSSSTILAGGPVNEQFF
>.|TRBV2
CASRTAKNIQYF
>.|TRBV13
CASSLGVGEGKGYTF
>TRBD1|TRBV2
CASSVENRGHQYF
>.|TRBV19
CASSVDSSLNQPQHF